What follows is one T cell receptor beta chain and its context. Authors' analysis steps: It was from reference gene primer amplification that nucleated cell counts were estimated. TCRdb's table, derived via immunoSEQ multiplex PCR, lists solely in-frame clones and lacks some. D and trimming were read from the DNA, whereas the V and J calls and clone size are those reported in that table. Found here are some 240,000 clones, approximately 86% of them singletons; the top ten hold 3% to 4%. The age range of participants was 18 to 89 years, with residence in about two dozen US areas. Cohort placement rested on clinical history that participants reported themselves. This sample was included in a study of blood T cell repertoires in COVID-19. Study in general: Researchers got acute and convalescent COVID-19 samples from the United States, Italy and Spain.

Germline loops: CDR1 ENHRY, CDR2 SYGVKD. CDR3 length equals 18 residues. Losses at the gene ends were 0 bases for V and 2 bases for J; bases not matched to a gene: 8. The TCR comes from a woman between 40 and 55 years old with acute COVID-19. Sequences were obtained from PBMCs or T cells enriched from blood (not recorded which). V gene TRBV10-3 combines with J gene TRBJ2-3; TRBD2 aligns across 10 bases. The CDR3 DNA sequence: TGTGCCATCAGTGAGTCAGCCAGCGGGAGGGCCCACACAGATACGCAGTATTTT. Translating gives CAISESASGRAHTDTQYF.